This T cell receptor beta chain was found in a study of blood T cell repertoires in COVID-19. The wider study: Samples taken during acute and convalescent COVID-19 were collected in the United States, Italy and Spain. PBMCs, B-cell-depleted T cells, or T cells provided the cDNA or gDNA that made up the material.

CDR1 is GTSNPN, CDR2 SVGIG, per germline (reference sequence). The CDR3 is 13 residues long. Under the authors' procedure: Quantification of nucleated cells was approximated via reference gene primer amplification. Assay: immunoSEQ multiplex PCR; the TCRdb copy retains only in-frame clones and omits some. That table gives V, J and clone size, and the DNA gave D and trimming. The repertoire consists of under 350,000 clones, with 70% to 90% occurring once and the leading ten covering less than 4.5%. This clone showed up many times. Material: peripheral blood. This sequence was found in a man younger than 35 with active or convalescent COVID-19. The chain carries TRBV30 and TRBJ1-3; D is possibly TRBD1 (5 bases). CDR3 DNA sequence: TGTGCTGGAGGGGCGGAGAATGGAAACACCATATATTTT. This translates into CAGGAENGNTIYF. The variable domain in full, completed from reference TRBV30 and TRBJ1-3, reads SQTIHQWPATLVQPVGSPLSLECTVEGTSNPNLYWYRQAAGRGLQLLFYSVGIGQISSEVPQNLSASRPQDRQFILSSKKLLLSDSGFYLCAGGAENGNTIYFGEGSWLTVV.